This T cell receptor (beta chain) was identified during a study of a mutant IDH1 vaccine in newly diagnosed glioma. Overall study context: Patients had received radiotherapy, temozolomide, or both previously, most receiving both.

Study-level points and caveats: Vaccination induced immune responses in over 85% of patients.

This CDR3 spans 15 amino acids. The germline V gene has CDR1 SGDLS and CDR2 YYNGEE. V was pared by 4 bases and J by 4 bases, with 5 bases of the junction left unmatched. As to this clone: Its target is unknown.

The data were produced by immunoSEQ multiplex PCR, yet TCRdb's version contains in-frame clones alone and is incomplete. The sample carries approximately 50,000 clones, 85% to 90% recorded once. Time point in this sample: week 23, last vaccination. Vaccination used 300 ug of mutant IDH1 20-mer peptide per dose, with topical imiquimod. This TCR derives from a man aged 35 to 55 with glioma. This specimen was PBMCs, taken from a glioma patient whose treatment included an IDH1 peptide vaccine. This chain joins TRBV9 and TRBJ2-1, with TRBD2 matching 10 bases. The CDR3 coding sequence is TGTGCCAGCAGCAGGACTAGCGGCCTATACAATGAGCAGTTCTTC. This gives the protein CASSRTSGLYNEQFF.